This is a list of T cell receptor beta chains from one sample in a study of OX40 agonist ivuxolimab in advanced cancers. Profiling relied on immunoSEQ multiplex PCR, and the TCRdb table lists in-frame clones only, not all of them. Found here are around 68,000 clones, roughly 90% of them singletons; the top ten hold around 2.7%. The sequencing used CD4+ or CD8+ T cells sorted from blood, collected in a trial of the OX40 agonist ivuxolimab. The receptor set was obtained from an adult with an advanced solid tumor such as melanoma, head and neck, liver or kidney cancer. CDR3s include the opening cysteine and the closing phenylalanine or tryptophan. D genes are given only for firm matches. Expanded clones get a size class; other rows say once, few or many, or leave the size out.

NA	TRBV5-1	TRBJ1-1	NA	TGCGCCAGCAGCCCCGATAATGGGTTGGTCGCTGAAGCTTTCTTT	CASSPDNGLVAEAFF
NA	TRBV28	TRBJ1-1	NA	TGTGCCAGCACACGAATGGGGGCTCGCACTGAAGCTTTCTTT	CASTRMGARTEAFF
TRBD1	TRBV28	TRBJ1-2	NA	TGTGCCAGCAGTCCCTGGGACAGATCTTACTATGGCTACACCTTC	CASSPWDRSYYGYTF
NA	TRBV28	TRBJ2-1	NA	TGTGCCAGCAGTTTACTCCAGGGTCTGTGGAATGAGCAGTTCTTC	CASSLLQGLWNEQFF
NA	TRBV9	TRBJ2-3	NA	TGTGCCAGCAGCGTAGCTACAGGGACAACAGATACGCAGTATTTT	CASSVATGTTDTQYF
TRBD2	TRBV7-3	TRBJ2-7	NA	TGTGCCAGCAGCCTTAGACTAGCGGGAGTCGAAGAGCAGTACTTC	CASSLRLAGVEEQYF
TRBD2	TRBV9	TRBJ2-7	NA	TGTGCCAGCAGCGCCTCGGGACTAGCAGGTTTCTACGAGCAGTACTTC	CASSASGLAGFYEQYF
TRBD2	TRBV30	TRBJ2-7	NA	TGTGCCTGGAGGGGCGGCGACAGGCGGGGGGGATTGGATGGCAACGAGCAGTACTTC	CAWRGGDRRGGLDGNEQYF
NA	TRBV27	TRBJ1-1	NA	TGTGCCAGCAGTTTACTCGCAGGATTGGATCGGGACACTGAAGCTTTCTTT	CASSLLAGLDRDTEAFF
NA	TRBV25-1	TRBJ1-6	NA	TGTGCCAGCAGTGACAACAGCATCTATAATTCACCCCTCCACTTT	CASSDNSIYNSPLHF
TRBD2	TRBV7-9	TRBJ2-7	few	TGTGCCAGCAGTAGCGGGACTAGCGGGGTCGAGCAGTACTTC	CASSSGTSGVEQYF
NA	TRBV15	TRBJ2-5	NA	TGTGCCACCAGCATTAACAGGGGAGGGAGAGAGACCCAGTACTTC	CATSINRGGRETQYF
TRBD1	TRBV27	TRBJ1-4	once	TGTGCCAGCAGCTTCGGACAGGGCGCAACTAATGAAAAACTGTTTTTT	CASSFGQGATNEKLFF
NA	TRBV5-6	TRBJ1-6	few	TGTGCCAGCAGCTTACGCGAGGGCACTTCACCCCTCCACTTT	CASSLREGTSPLHF
TRBD1	TRBV7-9	TRBJ2-5	NA	TGTGCCAGCAGCACCCACATGACAGGGGGCCAAGAGACCCAGTACTTC	CASSTHMTGGQETQYF
NA	TRBV29-1	TRBJ2-7	NA	TGCAGCGTTAGTAGGCAGGGAGTCTACGAGCAGTACTTC	CSVSRQGVYEQYF
TRBD1	TRBV4-3	TRBJ1-5	NA	TGCGCCAGCAGCCAAGACCACCGACAGGGCGGTCAGCCCCAGCATTTT	CASSQDHRQGGQPQHF
TRBD1	TRBV18	TRBJ2-1	NA	TGTGCCAGCTCACCACCGGGGGGGACAGGGGGACTTTACAATGAGCAGTTCTTC	CASSPPGGTGGLYNEQFF
NA	TRBV5-1	TRBJ2-3	NA	TGCGCCAGCAGCTTTGACTGGGATACGCAGTATTTT	CASSFDWDTQYF
NA	TRBV6-6	TRBJ1-3	NA	TGTGCCAGCAGTTACCTTGAGGGATGGACCGGAAACACCATATATTTT	CASSYLEGWTGNTIYF
NA	TRBV5-5	TRBJ2-1	NA	TGTGCCAGCAGCTTGGAGCTGCAGGGCCCCAATGAGCAGTTCTTC	CASSLELQGPNEQFF
TRBD2	TRBV7-2	TRBJ2-1	once	TGTGCCAGCAGCTCCGGGGGAGGGAGCGGTGAGCAGTTCTTC	CASSSGGGSGEQFF
NA	TRBV30	TRBJ2-2	few	TGTGCCTGGGCCTCGGGCAGCTCCTCGAACACCGGGGAGCTGTTTTTT	CAWASGSSSNTGELFF
TRBD2	TRBV28	TRBJ2-7	NA	TGTGCCAGCAGTCAGACTAGCGGGAAATACTACGAGCAGTACTTC	CASSQTSGKYYEQYF
TRBD1	TRBV11-2	TRBJ2-3	NA	TGTGCCAGCAGCGACAGGGGGCAGGGAGATACGCAGTATTTT	CASSDRGQGDTQYF
TRBD1	TRBV30	TRBJ1-1	few	TGTGCCTGCCGCAGACGAAGGGGGCATCAAGCTTTCTTT	CACRRRRGHQAFF
NA	TRBV11-3	TRBJ2-3	NA	TGTGCCAGCAGCTCACGTCAGGGCACAGATACGCAGTATTTT	CASSSRQGTDTQYF
NA	TRBV9	TRBJ2-1	NA	TGTGCCAGCAGCGTTGGACTCGACCCAGGCTCCTACAATGAGCAGTTCTTC	CASSVGLDPGSYNEQFF
TRBD1	TRBV7-3	TRBJ1-4	NA	TGTGCCAGCAGCTCGCCCAGGGGGGTCGATGAAAAACTGTTTTTT	CASSSPRGVDEKLFF
NA	TRBV19	TRBJ2-3	NA	TGTGCCAGTATCACCCCGAGGGGGACCACAGATACGCAGTATTTT	CASITPRGTTDTQYF
NA	TRBV6-4	TRBJ1-2	NA	TGTGCCAGCAGTGACTCGAGTTTGGTACAGGGCCCCACCTACACCTTC	CASSDSSLVQGPTYTF